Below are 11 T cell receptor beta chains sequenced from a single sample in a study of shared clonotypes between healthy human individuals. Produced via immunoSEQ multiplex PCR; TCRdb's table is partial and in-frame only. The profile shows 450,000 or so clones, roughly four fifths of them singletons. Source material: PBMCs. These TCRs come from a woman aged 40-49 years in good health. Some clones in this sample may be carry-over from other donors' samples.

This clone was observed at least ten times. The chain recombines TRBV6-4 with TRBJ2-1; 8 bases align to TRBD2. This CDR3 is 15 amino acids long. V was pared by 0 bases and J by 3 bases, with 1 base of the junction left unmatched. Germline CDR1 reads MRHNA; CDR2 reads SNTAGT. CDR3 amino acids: CASSDSSGDYNEQFF. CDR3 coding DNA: TGTGCCAGCAGTGACTCTAGCGGGGACTACAATGAGCAGTTCTTC.

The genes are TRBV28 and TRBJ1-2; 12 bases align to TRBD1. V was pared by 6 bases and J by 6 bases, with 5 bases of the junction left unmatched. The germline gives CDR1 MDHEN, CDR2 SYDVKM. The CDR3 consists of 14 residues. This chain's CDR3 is CASRGTGGANGYTF. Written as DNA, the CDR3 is TGTGCCAGCAGAGGGACAGGGGGCGCCAATGGCTACACCTTC.

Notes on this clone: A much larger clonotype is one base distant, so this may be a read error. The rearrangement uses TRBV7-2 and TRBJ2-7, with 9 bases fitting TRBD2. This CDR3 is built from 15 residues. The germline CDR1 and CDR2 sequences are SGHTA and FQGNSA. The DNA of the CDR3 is TGTGCCAGCAGCCTCTTAGCGGGAGCCTCCTACGGGCAGTACTTC. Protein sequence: CASSLLAGASYGQYF.

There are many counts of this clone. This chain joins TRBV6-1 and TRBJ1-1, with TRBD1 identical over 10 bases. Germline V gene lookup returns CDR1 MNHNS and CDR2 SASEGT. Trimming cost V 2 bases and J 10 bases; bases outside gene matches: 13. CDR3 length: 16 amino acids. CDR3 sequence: CASSERGRRDRGIAFF. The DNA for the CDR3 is TGTGCCAGCAGTGAAAGGGGGCGGAGGGACAGGGGAATAGCTTTCTTT.

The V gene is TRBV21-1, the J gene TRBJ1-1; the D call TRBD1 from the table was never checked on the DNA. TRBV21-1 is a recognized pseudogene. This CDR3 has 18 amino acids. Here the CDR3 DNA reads TGTGCCAGCAGCAAGTCCGGGACAGGGAGCCTTATGAACACTGAAGCTTTCTTT. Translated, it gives CASSKSGTGSLMNTEAFF.

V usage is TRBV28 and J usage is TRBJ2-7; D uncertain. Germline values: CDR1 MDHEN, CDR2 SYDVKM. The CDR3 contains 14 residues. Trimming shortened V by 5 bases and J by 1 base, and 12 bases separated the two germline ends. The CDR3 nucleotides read TGTGCCAGCAGTCCATCTCTCGGGTCCTACGAGCAGTACTTC. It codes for CASSPSLGSYEQYF.

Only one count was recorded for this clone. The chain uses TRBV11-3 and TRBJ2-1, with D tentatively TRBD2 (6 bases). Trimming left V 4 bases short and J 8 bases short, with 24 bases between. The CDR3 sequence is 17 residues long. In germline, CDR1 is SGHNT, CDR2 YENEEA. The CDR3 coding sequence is TGTGCCAGCAGCTCGGGGCGGGGACGCCCGGAGGGCCATGAGCAGTTCTTC. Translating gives CASSSGRGRPEGHEQFF.

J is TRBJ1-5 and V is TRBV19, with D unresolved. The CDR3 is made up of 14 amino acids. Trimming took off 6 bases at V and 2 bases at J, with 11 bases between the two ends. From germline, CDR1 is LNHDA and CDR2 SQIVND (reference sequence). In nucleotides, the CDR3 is TGTGCCAGTAGAACCGGGTATCGCAATCAGCCCCAGCATTTT. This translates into CASRTGYRNQPQHF.

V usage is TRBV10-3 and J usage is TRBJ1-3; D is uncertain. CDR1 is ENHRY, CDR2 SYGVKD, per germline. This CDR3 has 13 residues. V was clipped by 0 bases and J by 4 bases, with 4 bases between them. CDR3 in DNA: TGTGCCATCAGTGAGTCCCTGGGAAACACCATATATTTT. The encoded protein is CAISESLGNTIYF.

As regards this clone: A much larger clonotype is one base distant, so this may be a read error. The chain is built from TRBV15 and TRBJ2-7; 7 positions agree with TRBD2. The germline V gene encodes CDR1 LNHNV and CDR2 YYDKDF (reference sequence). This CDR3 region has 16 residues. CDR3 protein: CATSREERETPYEQCF. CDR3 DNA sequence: TGTGCCACCAGCAGAGAAGAGCGGGAAACCCCCTACGAGCAGTGCTTC.

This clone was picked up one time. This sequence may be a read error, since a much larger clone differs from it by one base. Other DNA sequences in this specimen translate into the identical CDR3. CDR3 residues: CASNKIGEERETQYF. Written as DNA, the CDR3 is TGTGCCAGCAATAAAATAGGGGAAGAGAGGGAGACCCAGTACTTC. The chain uses TRBV9 and TRBJ2-5, with D tentatively TRBD1 (5 bases). From germline, CDR1 is SGDLS and CDR2 YYNGEE. With 6 bases removed from V and 5 bases from J, the gap between germline ends came to 20 bases. The CDR3 runs 15 residues.